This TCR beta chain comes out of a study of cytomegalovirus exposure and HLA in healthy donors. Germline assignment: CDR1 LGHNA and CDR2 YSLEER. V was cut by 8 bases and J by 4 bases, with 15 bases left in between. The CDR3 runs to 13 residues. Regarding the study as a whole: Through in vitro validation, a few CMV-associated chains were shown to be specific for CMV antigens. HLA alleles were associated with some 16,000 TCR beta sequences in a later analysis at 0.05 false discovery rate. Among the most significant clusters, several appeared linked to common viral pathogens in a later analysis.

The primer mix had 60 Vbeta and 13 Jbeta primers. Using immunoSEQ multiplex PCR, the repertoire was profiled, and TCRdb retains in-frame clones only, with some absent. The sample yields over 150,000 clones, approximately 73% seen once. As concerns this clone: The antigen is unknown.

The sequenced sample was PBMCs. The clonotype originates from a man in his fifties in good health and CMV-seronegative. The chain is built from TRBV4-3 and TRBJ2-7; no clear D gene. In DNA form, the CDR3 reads TGCGCCAGCTCCTCTAGACCGGCTTACGAGCAGTACTTC. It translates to CASSSRPAYEQYF.